This T cell receptor (beta chain) emerged from a study of response to subunit inactivated influenza vaccine. TCRdb independently ran MiXCR on the RT-PCR reads; one entry per CDR3 protein. The table lists approximately 520,000 distinct CDR3 sequences, 16% of them singletons, with roughly 3% in the top ten. There are many counts of this clonotype. This receptor was identified in a man between 50 and 75 years old who received an inactivated influenza vaccine. The sequencing here drew on CD4+ T cells sorted from PBMCs, taken less than 30 months after vaccination.

The CDR3 region is CASSLGTTNEQFF. CDR3 DNA sequence: TGTGCCAGCAGTTTAGGGACTACCAATGAGCAGTTCTTC. V and J are TRBV12-3 or TRBV12-4 and TRBJ2-1; TRBD2 is a possible D gene (6 bases). There are 13 residues in the CDR3. V dropped 1 base and J dropped 6 bases, with 7 bases sitting between them.